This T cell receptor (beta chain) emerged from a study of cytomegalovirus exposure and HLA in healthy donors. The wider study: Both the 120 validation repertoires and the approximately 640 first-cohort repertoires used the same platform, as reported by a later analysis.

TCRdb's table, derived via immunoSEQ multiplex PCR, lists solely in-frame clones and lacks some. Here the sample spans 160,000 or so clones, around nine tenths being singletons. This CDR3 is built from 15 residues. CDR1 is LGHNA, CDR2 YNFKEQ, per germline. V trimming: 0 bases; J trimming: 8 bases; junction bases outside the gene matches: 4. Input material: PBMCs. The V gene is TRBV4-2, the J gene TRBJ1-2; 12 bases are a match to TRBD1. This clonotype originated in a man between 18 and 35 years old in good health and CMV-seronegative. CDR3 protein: CASSQEGQGAWGYTF. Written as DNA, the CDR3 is TGTGCCAGCAGCCAAGAGGGACAGGGGGCTTGGGGCTACACCTTC.